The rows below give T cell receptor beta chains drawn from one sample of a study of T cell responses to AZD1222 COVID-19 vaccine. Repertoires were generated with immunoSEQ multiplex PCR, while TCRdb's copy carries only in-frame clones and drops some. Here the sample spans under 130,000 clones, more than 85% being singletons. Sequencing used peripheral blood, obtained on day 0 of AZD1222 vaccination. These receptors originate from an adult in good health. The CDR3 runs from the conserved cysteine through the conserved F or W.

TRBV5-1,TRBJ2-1,CASSLSPGSYNEQFF
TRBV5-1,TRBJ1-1,CASSLNPSTNTEAFF
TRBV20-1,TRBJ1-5,CSASRGGDQPQHF
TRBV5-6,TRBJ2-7,CASSMTSGRLTRYEQYF
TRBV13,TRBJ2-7,CASSKRTSGTYEQYF
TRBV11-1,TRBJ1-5,CASGRDPNQPQHF
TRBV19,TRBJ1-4,CASKGAWEKLFF
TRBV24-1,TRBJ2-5,CATSDPTGGQETQYF
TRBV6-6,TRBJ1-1,CASSPGTGGTEAFF
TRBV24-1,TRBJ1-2,CATSGAGTNYGYTF
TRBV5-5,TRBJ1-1,CASSPRTGPTEAFF
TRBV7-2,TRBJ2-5,CASSLIETQYF
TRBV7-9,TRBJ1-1,CASSFGGNTEAFF
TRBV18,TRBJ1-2,CASSPRQGDGYTF
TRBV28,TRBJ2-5,CASSPAGALKETQYF
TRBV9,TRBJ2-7,CASSVAAGTSGTYEQYF
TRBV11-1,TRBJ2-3,CASSLIYTDTQYF
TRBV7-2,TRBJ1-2,CASSLAMTGNYGYTF
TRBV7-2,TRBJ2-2,CASSLVQLFTGELFF
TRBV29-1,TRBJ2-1,CSVDGPAKEGSHEQFF
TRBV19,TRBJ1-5,CASSAGVSSNQPQHF
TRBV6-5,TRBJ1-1,CASSYRDTEAFF
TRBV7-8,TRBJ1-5,CASSLATISNQPQHF
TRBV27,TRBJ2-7,CASSYITGSGSYEQYF
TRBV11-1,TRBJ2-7,CASRRREGPWEQYF
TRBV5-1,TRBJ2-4,CASSLGGNGKNIQYF
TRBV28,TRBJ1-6,CASSLWEGQGSPLHF
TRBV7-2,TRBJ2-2,CASSLLAGGRTGELFF
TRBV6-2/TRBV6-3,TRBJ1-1,CASSDEEETEAFF
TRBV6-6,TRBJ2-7,CASSYGVISYEQYF
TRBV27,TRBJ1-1,CASTHRPGNTEAFF
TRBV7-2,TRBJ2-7,CASSPDRDPLYEQYF
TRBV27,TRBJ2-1,CASRRTPRTYNEQFF
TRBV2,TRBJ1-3,CATQTQTSGNTIYF
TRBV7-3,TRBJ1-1,CASSLNTYSNTEAFF
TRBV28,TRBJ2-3,CASSPPGFADTQYF
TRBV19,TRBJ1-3,CASTGNSGNTIYF
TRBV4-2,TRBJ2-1,CASSHPGQGADEQFF
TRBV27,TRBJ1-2,CASSPRPGQRDNGYTF
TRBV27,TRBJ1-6,CASSFRDGRANSPLHF
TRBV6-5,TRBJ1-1,CASRGQGRTEAFF
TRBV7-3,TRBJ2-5,CASSFQGGGETQYF
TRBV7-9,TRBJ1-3,CASRGATGNTIYF
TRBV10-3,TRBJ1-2,CAISEMVQSNYGYTF
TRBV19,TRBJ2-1,CASQNPGLAGDGDEQFF
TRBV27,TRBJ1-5,CASSFMGQPQHF
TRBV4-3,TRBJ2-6,CASSPGLAGVGANVLTF
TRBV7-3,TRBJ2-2,CASSLNGGRNTGELFF
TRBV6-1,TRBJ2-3,CASSVRQARGTDTQYF
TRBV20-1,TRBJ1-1,CSARGGTEAFF
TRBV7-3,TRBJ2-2,CASSSLRTGELFF
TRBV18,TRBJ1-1,CASSPGQLNTEAFF
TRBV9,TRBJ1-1,CASSVQQGTEAFF
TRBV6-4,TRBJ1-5,CASSATRQGTGSNQPQHF